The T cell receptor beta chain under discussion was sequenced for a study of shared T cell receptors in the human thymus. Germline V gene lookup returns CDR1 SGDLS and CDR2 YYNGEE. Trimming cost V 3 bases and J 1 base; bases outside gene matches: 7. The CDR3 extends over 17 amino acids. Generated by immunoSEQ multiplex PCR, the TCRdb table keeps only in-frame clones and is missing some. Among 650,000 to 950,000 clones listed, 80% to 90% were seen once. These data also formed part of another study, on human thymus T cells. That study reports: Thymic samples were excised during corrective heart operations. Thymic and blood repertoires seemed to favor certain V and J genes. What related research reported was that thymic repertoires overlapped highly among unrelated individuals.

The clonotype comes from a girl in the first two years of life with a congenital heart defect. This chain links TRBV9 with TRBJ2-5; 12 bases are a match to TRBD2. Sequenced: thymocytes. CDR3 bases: TGTGCCAGCAGCGGGACTAGCGGGGCCTCACTCCAAGAGACCCAGTACTTC. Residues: CASSGTSGASLQETQYF.